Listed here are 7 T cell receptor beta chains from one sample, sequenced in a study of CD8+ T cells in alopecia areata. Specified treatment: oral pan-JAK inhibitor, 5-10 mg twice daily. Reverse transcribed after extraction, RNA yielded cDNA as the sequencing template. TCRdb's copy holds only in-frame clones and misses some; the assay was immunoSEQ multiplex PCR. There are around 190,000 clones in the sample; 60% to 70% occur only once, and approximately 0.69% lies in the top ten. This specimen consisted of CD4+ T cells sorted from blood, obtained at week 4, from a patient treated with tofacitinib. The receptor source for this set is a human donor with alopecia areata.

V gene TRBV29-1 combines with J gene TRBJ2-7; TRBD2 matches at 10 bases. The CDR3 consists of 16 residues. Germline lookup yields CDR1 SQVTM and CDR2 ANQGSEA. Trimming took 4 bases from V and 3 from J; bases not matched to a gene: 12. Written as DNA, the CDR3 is TGCAGCGTTGCTTCCGAGGTTAGGACTAGCGGCTACGAGCAGTACTTC. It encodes CSVASEVRTSGYEQYF.

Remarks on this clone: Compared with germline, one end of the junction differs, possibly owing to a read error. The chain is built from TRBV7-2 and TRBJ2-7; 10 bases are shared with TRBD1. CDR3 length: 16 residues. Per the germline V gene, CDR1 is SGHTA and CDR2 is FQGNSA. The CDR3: CASSLGPGQGTYEQYF. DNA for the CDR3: TGTGCCAGCAGTTTAGGCCCGGGACAGGGGACCTACGAGCAGTACTTC.

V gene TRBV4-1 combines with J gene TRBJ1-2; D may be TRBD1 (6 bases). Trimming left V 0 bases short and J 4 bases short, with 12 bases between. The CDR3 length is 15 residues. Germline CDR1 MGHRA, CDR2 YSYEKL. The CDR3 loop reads CASSQDRGPPYGYTF. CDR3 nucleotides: TGCGCCAGCAGCCAAGACAGGGGCCCTCCCTATGGCTACACCTTC.

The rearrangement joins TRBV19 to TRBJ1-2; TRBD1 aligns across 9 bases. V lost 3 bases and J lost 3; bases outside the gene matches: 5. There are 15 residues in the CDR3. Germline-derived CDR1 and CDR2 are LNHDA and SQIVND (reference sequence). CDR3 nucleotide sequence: TGTGCCAGTAGTATCCCGACAGGGGGAGACTATGGCTACACCTTC. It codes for CASSIPTGGDYGYTF.

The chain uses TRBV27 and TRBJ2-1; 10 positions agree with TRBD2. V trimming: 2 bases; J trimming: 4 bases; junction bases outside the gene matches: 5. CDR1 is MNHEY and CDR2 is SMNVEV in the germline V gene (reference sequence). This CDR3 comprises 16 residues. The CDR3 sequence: CASSLLAGDRYNEQFF. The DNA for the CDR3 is TGTGCCAGCAGTTTACTAGCGGGAGACCGATACAATGAGCAGTTCTTC.

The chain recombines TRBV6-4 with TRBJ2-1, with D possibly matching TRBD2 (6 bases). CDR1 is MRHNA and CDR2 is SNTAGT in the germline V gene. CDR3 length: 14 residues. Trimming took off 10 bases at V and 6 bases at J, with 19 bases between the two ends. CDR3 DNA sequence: TGTGCCATGTACCGGGACTCCCTTTGCAATGAGCAGTTCTTC. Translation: CAMYRDSLCNEQFF.

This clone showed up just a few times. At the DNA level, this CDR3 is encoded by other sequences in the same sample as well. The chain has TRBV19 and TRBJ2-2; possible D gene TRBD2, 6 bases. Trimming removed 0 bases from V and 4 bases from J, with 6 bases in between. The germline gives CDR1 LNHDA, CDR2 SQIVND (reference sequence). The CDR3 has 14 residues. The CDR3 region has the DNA TGTGCCAGTAGTATAGAGGAGGGCACCGGGGAGCTGTTTTTT. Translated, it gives CASSIEEGTGELFF.